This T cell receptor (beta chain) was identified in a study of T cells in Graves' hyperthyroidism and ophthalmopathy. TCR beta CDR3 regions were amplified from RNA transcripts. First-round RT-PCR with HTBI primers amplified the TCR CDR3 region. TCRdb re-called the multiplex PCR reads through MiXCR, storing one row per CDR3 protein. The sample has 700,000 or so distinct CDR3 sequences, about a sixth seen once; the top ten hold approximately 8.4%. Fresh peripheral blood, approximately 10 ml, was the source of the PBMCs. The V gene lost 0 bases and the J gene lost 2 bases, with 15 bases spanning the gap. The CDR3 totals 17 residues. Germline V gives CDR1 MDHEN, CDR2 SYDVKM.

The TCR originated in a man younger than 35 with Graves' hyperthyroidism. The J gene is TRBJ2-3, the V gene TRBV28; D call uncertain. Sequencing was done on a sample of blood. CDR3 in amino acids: CASSLWGTDSFTDTQYF. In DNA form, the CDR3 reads TGTGCCAGCAGTTTATGGGGCACCGATTCCTTCACAGATACGCAGTATTTT.